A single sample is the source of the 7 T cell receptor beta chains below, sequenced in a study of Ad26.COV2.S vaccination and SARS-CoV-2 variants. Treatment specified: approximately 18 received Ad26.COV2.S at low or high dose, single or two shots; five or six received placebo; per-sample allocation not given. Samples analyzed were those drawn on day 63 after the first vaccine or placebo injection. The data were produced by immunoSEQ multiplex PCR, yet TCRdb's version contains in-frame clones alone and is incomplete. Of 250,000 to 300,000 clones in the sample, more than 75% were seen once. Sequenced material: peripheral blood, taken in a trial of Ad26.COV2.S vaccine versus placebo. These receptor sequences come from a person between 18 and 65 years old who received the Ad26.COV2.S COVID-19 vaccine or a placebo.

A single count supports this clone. This CDR3 is CASSTRGTADEQYF. The CDR3 nucleotides read TGTGCCAGCAGCACCCGGGGGACAGCAGACGAGCAGTACTTC. The genes are TRBV7-9 and TRBJ2-7; perhaps TRBD1 as D (7 bases). CDR1 and CDR2 (germline): SEHNR, FQNEAQ (reference sequence). The germline V and J ends were trimmed by 5 bases and 5 bases, with 16 bases remaining between them. This CDR3 has 14 amino acids. Full variable domain (remainder filled in from reference TRBV7-9 and TRBJ2-7): DTGVSQNPRHKITKRGQNVTFRCDPISEHNRLYWYRQTLGQGPEFLTYFQNEAQLEKSRLLSDRFSAERPKGSFSTLEIQRTEQGDSAMYLCASSTRGTADEQYFGPGTRLTVT.

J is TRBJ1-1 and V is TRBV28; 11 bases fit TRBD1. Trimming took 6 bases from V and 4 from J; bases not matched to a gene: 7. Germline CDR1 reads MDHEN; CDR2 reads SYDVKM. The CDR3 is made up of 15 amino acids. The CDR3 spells CASSLGTGGITEAFF. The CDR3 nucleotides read TGTGCCAGCAGCCTTGGGACAGGGGGAATCACTGAAGCTTTCTTT.

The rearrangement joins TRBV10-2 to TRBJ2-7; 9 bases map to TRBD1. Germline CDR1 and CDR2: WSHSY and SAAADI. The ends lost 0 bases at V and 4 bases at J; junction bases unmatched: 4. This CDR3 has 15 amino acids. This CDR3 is CASSESGQGSYEQYF. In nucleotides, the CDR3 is TGCGCCAGCAGTGAGTCGGGACAGGGAAGTTACGAGCAGTACTTC.

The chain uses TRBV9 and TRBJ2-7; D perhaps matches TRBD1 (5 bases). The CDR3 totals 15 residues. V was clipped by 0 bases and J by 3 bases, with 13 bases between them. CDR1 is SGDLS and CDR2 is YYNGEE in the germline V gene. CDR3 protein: CASSVAPEQVYEQYF. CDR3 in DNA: TGTGCCAGCAGCGTAGCTCCAGAACAGGTCTACGAGCAGTACTTC.

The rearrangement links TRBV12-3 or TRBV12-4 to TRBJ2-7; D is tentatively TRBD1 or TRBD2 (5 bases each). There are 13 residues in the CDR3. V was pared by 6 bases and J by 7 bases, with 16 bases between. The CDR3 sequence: CASRPNRGGEQYF. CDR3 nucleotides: TGTGCCAGCAGACCCAATAGGGGCGGGGAGCAGTACTTC.

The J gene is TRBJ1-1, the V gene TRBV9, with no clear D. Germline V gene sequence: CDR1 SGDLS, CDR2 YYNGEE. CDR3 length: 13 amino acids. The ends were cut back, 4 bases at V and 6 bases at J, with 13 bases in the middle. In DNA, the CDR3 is TGTGCCAGCAGCCCGACCTACCAGTCTGAAGCTTTCTTT. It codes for CASSPTYQSEAFF.

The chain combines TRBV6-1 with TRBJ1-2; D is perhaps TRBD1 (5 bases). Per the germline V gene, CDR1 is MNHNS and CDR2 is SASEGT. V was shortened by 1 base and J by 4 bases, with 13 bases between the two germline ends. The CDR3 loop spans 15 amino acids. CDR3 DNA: TGTGCCAGCAGTGAAGTAAACCCAGGGTTCTATGGCTACACCTTC. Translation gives CASSEVNPGFYGYTF.